This TCR beta chain was documented in a study of beta chain features in type 1 diabetes. Study-level findings and limits: Significant though moderate, a shortening of TCRB CDR3s appeared in all four CD4+ subsets of Type 1 diabetes patients.

CDR3 length: 14 amino acids. V lost 5 bases to trimming and J lost 6 bases; unmatched junction nucleotides: 7. Germline CDR1 is MNHEY and CDR2 is SVGAGI. Note on this clone: Its antigen is as yet unknown.

Post-sort purity exceeded 95% for all sorted populations. Of the isolated RNA, all was reverse transcribed, and so the sequenced material was expressed TCRB transcripts. Profiling relied on immunoSEQ multiplex PCR, and the TCRdb table lists in-frame clones only, not all of them. The sample lists 15,000 to 19,000 clones, around two thirds occurring once. This chain uses TRBV6-5 with TRBJ2-3, with TRBD2 matching 8 bases. This receptor was obtained from a man aged 25 to 40 with type 1 diabetes. The specimen sequenced was Tregs from blood. The CDR3 protein is CASSNGGAGDTQYF. DNA for the CDR3: TGTGCCAGCAGTAACGGGGGGGCTGGGGATACGCAGTATTTT.